The clone carrying this T cell receptor (beta chain) was observed a handful of times. This sample was included in a study of glioma-infiltrating T cells after dendritic cell vaccination. Using immunoSEQ multiplex PCR, the repertoire was profiled, and TCRdb retains in-frame clones only, with some absent. This table has tens of thousands of clones, around 85% appearing once. The germline V and J ends were trimmed by 6 bases and 9 bases, with 15 bases remaining between them. CDR3 length: 14 amino acids. CDR1 is LNHNV, CDR2 YYDKDF, per germline (reference sequence). Time point of the sample: after dendritic cell vaccination, including at tumor progression/relapse. Patients had residual fresh-frozen tumor tissue and more than two years of survival data. Before vaccination, two weeks after the third vaccination, and at progression, PBMC were collected.

The chain joins TRBV15 to TRBJ1-6; no clear D gene. Sequences were derived from blood, sampled after dendritic cell vaccination. The source is a human donor with glioblastoma. CDR3 loop: CATRTRLTGSPLHF. The CDR3 DNA sequence: TGTGCCACCAGGACCCGACTGACGGGTTCACCCCTCCACTTT.